The 21 T cell receptor beta chains in this list originate from one sample, sequenced in a study of blood T cell repertoires in COVID-19. Sequencing was performed with immunoSEQ multiplex PCR; in TCRdb, only in-frame clones are kept and a portion is missing. In the table there are around 300,000 clones, around 86% of which are singletons. The sample consisted of PBMCs or T cells enriched from blood (not recorded which). These receptors originate from a woman aged 18-29 years who had recovered from COVID-19.

V and J are TRBV6-5 and TRBJ1-2; TRBD1 matches 9 bases. This CDR3 spans 13 amino acids. Germline CDR1 and CDR2: MNHEY and SVGAGI. The V segment lost 6 bases and the J segment 6 bases; nucleotides outside the gene matches: 5. The CDR3 loop is CASSETGGNGYTF. The CDR3 DNA reads TGTGCCAGCAGCGAGACAGGGGGGAATGGCTACACCTTC.

The V and J genes are TRBV5-1 and TRBJ2-1, with a possible D match to TRBD1 (6 bases). Germline V gene lookup returns CDR1 SGHRS and CDR2 YFSETQ. CDR3 length: 18 amino acids. V was clipped by 0 bases and J by 0 bases, with 16 bases between them. This CDR3 reads CASSLDLDRLSSYNEQFF. The DNA for the CDR3 is TGCGCCAGCAGCTTGGACTTGGACAGACTGAGCTCCTACAATGAGCAGTTCTTC. Filled out from reference TRBV5-1 and TRBJ2-1, the complete variable domain reads KAGVTQTPRYLIKTRGQQVTLSCSPISGHRSVSWYQQTPGQGLQFLFEYFSETQRNKGNFPGRFSGRQFSNSRSEMNVSTLELGDSALYLCASSLDLDRLSSYNEQFFGPGTRLTVL.

The chain employs TRBV6-5 and TRBJ1-5; D unresolved. Germline V gene sequence: CDR1 MNHEY, CDR2 SVGAGI. The CDR3 is made up of 14 amino acids. Trimming left V 6 bases short and J 4 bases short, with 13 bases between. CDR3 sequence: CASSYRVQNQPQHF. CDR3 bases: TGTGCCAGCAGCTACCGGGTCCAAAATCAGCCCCAGCATTTT.

In this sample, this clone turned up once. The V and J genes are TRBV9 and TRBJ2-3; 10 bases line up with TRBD2. The CDR3 is 16 residues long. V was pared by 1 base and J by 2 bases, with 4 bases of the junction left unmatched. The germline V gene has CDR1 SGDLS and CDR2 YYNGEE. The CDR3 DNA sequence: TGTGCCAGCAGCGTATCAAGCGGGGGGGTCACAGATACGCAGTATTTT. Translation: CASSVSSGGVTDTQYF.

This chain joins TRBV7-2 and TRBJ2-1; the match to TRBD2 covers 9 bases. Germline V gene sequence: CDR1 SGHTA, CDR2 FQGNSA. The CDR3 is 16 residues long. The J segment lost 8 bases and the V segment lost 1 base, leaving 9 bases of the junction unmatched. CDR3 residues: CASSLVSGLALYEQFF. As DNA, the CDR3 is TGTGCCAGCAGCTTAGTATCGGGACTAGCTTTGTATGAGCAGTTCTTC.

This chain uses TRBV29-1 with TRBJ1-1; 7 bases match TRBD1. The CDR3 sequence is 13 residues long. J gave up 5 bases and V 6 bases, and 9 bases lay outside the gene matches. Germline CDR1 and CDR2: SQVTM and ANQGSEA. The DNA of the CDR3 is TGCAGCGTCGGCACAGGGGTAGGGACTGAAGCTTTCTTT. Translating it yields CSVGTGVGTEAFF.

The V call is TRBV10-3, the J call TRBJ2-7; perhaps TRBD2 as D (6 bases). Trimming pared 5 bases from V and 3 bases from J, leaving 8 bases between. The CDR3 is 12 residues long. Germline CDR1 is ENHRY and CDR2 is SYGVKD. Here the CDR3 DNA reads TGTGCCATCAGTAGGACTATCTACGAGCAGTACTTC. It is translated as CAISRTIYEQYF.

This chain links TRBV5-1 with TRBJ2-2; 7 bases match TRBD1. Germline V gives CDR1 SGHRS, CDR2 YFSETQ. CDR3 length: 15 amino acids. The V segment lost 5 bases and the J segment 4 bases; nucleotides outside the gene matches: 8. The CDR3 sequence is CASRETGISTGELFF. For the CDR3, the DNA is TGCGCCAGCAGAGAGACAGGGATATCCACCGGGGAGCTGTTTTTT.

This chain joins TRBV30 and TRBJ1-2; D unresolved. V was shortened by 4 bases and J by 4 bases, with 16 bases between the two germline ends. Germline assignment: CDR1 GTSNPN and CDR2 SVGIG (reference sequence). The CDR3 consists of 14 residues. The CDR3 nucleotides read TGTGCCTGGAAACCGGGAGGGAACGGCTATGGCTACACCTTC. Translating gives CAWKPGGNGYGYTF. The whole variable domain, remainder taken from reference TRBV30 and TRBJ1-2, is SQTIHQWPATLVQPVGSPLSLECTVEGTSNPNLYWYRQAAGRGLQLLFYSVGIGQISSEVPQNLSASRPQDRQFILSSKKLLLSDSGFYLCAWKPGGNGYGYTFGSGTRLTVV.

The chain is built from TRBV11-2 and TRBJ2-1, with TRBD2 as a possible D gene (5 bases). Trimming pared 0 bases from V and 0 bases from J, leaving 9 bases between. This CDR3 comprises 16 residues. In germline, CDR1 is SGHAT, CDR2 FQNNGV. In DNA form, the CDR3 reads TGTGCCAGCAGCTTAGAGGCAGGACTCTCCTACAATGAGCAGTTCTTC. Encoded protein: CASSLEAGLSYNEQFF.

At least ten counts were recorded for this clone. The chain couples TRBV29-1 to TRBJ1-2, with D unclear. CDR1 is SQVTM and CDR2 is ANQGSEA in the germline V gene. There are 12 residues in the CDR3. Trimming shortened V by 0 bases and J by 5 bases, and 7 bases separated the two germline ends. CDR3 region: CSVEDSGYGYTF. Written as DNA, the CDR3 is TGCAGCGTTGAAGACTCGGGTTATGGCTACACCTTC.

The V gene is TRBV4-1, the J gene TRBJ1-4, with 7 nucleotides matching TRBD1. Germline CDR1 reads MGHRA; CDR2 reads YSYEKL. This CDR3 is built from 15 residues. V was pared by 0 bases and J by 3 bases, with 1 base of the junction left unmatched. CDR3 loop: CASSQEGTANEKLFF. The CDR3 DNA sequence: TGCGCCAGCAGCCAAGAAGGGACAGCTAATGAAAAACTGTTTTTT.

J is TRBJ1-2 and V is TRBV6-5; 7 bases map to TRBD1. Germline values: CDR1 MNHEY, CDR2 SVGAGI. Trimming took 6 bases from V and 8 from J; bases not matched to a gene: 6. CDR3 length: 12 amino acids. The CDR3 region has the DNA TGTGCCAGCAGGACAGGGCGGAACGGCTACACCTTC. Translated: CASRTGRNGYTF.

This rearrangement joins TRBV12-3 or TRBV12-4 to TRBJ1-6; possible D gene TRBD1, 6 bases. This CDR3 spans 13 amino acids. Trimming removed 9 bases from V and 6 bases from J, with 12 bases in between. The DNA of the CDR3 is TGTGCCAGGGCTCAGGGGCCTAATTCACCCCTCCACTTT. Translating it yields CARAQGPNSPLHF.

J is TRBJ2-7 and V is TRBV27, with 10 positions matching TRBD2. The length of the CDR3 is 18 residues. Trimming cost V 0 bases and J 4 bases; bases outside gene matches: 12. Per germline, CDR1 MNHEY and CDR2 SMNVEV (reference sequence). CDR3 region: CASSLSILAGARGYEQYF. The CDR3 coding sequence is TGTGCCAGCAGTTTATCAATCCTAGCGGGAGCGAGAGGGTACGAGCAGTACTTC.

This clone was seen only a few times. The CDR3 loop reads CASSLPGNQPQHF. The CDR3 DNA reads TGTGCCAGCAGTCTCCCAGGGAATCAGCCCCAGCATTTT. The chain links TRBV6-2 or TRBV6-3 to TRBJ1-5; TRBD1 is a possible D gene (5 bases). CDR1 is MNHEY and CDR2 is SVGEGT in the germline V gene. V lost 5 bases and J 4 bases, leaving 9 bases between the germline ends. This CDR3 comprises 13 residues.

The V and J genes are TRBV28 and TRBJ1-5, with 10 bases aligning to TRBD1. This CDR3 region has 16 residues. Germline V gives CDR1 MDHEN, CDR2 SYDVKM. The trim removed 5 bases at V and 6 bases at J, leaving 10 bases unmatched. The CDR3: CASSTDRGNWGQPQHF. The CDR3 region has the DNA TGTGCCAGCAGTACGGACAGGGGGAATTGGGGTCAGCCCCAGCATTTT.

This clone was found once. This rearrangement joins TRBV2 to TRBJ2-7; 11 nucleotides agree with TRBD2. CDR1 is SNHLY, CDR2 FYNNEI, per germline. The V segment lost 6 bases and the J segment 2 bases; nucleotides outside the gene matches: 12. The CDR3 has 17 amino acids. The CDR3 is CASSLTRGLAETYEQYF. DNA of the CDR3: TGTGCCAGCAGCTTAACCAGGGGACTAGCGGAAACCTACGAGCAGTACTTC.

The chain recombines TRBV12-3 or TRBV12-4 with TRBJ1-3, with D possibly TRBD1 on 5 matching bases. Trimming took 5 bases from V and 4 from J, leaving 9 bases between them. The CDR3 covers 13 residues. As DNA, the CDR3 is TGTGCCAGCAGTCCTTACAGGGGAAACACCATATATTTT. This translates into CASSPYRGNTIYF.

The chain has TRBV6-5 and TRBJ2-2; D is unclear. The CDR3 length is 12 residues. Trimming took 4 bases from V and 5 from J, leaving 5 bases between them. From germline, CDR1 is MNHEY and CDR2 SVGAGI. CDR3 sequence (DNA): TGTGCCAGCAGTTCCGTAACCGGGGAGCTGTTTTTT. Amino acid sequence: CASSSVTGELFF.

This chain joins TRBV29-1 and TRBJ2-7, with 11 bases identical to TRBD2. Trimming took 7 bases from V and 0 from J; bases not matched to a gene: 5. Germline assignment: CDR1 SQVTM and CDR2 ANQGSEA. The CDR3 length is 14 residues. The CDR3 DNA reads as TGCAGCGGGAAGACTAGCGGGAACTCCTACGAGCAGTACTTC. This gives the protein CSGKTSGNSYEQYF.